This T cell receptor beta chain was recorded in a study of cytomegalovirus exposure and HLA in healthy donors. The V gene lost 4 bases and the J gene lost 6 bases, with 16 bases spanning the gap. The CDR3 spans 14 residues. Germline-derived CDR1 and CDR2 are SGHRS and YFSETQ. Study findings and constraints: Later on, an analysis showed TCR association rates differing by HLA locus, with DRB1 the most and HLA-C the fewest. Cytomegalovirus association was listed for around 170 TCR beta chains. The records held CMV serostatus as the only immune exposure information.

60 Vbeta and 13 Jbeta primers were used in PCR. Profiling relied on immunoSEQ multiplex PCR, and the TCRdb table lists in-frame clones only, not all of them. This table has 180,000 or so clones, just under 80% appearing once. Points on this clone: Its antigen remains unidentified.

Sequencing used PBMCs. The sequence was collected from a woman aged 30 to 39 in good health and CMV-seronegative. This chain joins TRBV5-1 and TRBJ2-5; a weak D match, TRBD2 (6 bases). The CDR3 nucleotides are TGCGCCAGCAGCCACGGCGTCGGGGGAAAGACCCAGTACTTC. It specifies CASSHGVGGKTQYF.